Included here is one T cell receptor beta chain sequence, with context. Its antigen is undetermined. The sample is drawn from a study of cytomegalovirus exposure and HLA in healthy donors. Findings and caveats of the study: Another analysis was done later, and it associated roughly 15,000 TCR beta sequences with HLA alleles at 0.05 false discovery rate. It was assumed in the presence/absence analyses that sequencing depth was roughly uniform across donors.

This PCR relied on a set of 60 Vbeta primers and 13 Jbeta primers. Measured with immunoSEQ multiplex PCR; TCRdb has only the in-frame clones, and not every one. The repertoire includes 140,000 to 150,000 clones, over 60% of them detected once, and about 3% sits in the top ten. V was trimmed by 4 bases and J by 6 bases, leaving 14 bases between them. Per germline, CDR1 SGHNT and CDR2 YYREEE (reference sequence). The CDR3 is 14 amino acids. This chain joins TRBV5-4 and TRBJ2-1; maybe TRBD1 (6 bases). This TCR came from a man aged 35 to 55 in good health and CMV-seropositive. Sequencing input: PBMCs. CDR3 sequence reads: CASSLRTELNEQFF. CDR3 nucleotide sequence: TGTGCCAGCAGCCTCCGGACAGAGCTCAATGAGCAGTTCTTC. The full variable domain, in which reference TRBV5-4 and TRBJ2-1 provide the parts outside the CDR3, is ETGVTQSPTHLIKTRGQQVTLRCSSQSGHNTVSWYQQALGQGPQFIFQYYREEENGRGNFPPRFSGLQFPNYSSELNVNALELDDSALYLCASSLRTELNEQFFGPGTRLTVL.